These T cell receptor beta chains were read from a single sample in a study of blood T cell repertoires in COVID-19. Assay: immunoSEQ multiplex PCR; the TCRdb copy retains only in-frame clones and omits some. The sample carries around 140,000 clones, around 87% recorded once. Sample: peripheral blood. These receptors came from a man aged 45-60 years who had recovered from COVID-19. Each CDR3 is given with its conserved first and last residue. The D gene is left open where the match is weak. For some rows the clone size is stated as once, few or many, or as a class when expanded; others skip it.

v_call,j_call,clone_size,d_call,cdr3_nt,cdr3_aa
TRBV29-1,TRBJ1-1,many,NA,TGCAGCGTTGAAGGTGGCAGGGGATACACTGAAGCTTTCTTT,CSVEGGRGYTEAFF
TRBV11-2,TRBJ2-5,NA,NA,TGTGCCAGCAGCTTAGGGGGATTTGGGCGGGCCCAGTACTTC,CASSLGGFGRAQYF
TRBV6-5,TRBJ2-2,NA,TRBD1,TGTGCCAGCAGACGTGACAGGGCTACCGGGGAGCTGTTTTTT,CASRRDRATGELFF
TRBV10-3,TRBJ1-1,few,NA,TGTGCCATCAGTACAACAGGGTCGGACACTGAAGCTTTCTTT,CAISTTGSDTEAFF
TRBV3-1/TRBV3-2,TRBJ1-5,NA,TRBD1,TGTGCCAGCAGCCAGGCAGGGGGCAGTAATCAGCCCCAGCATTTT,CASSQAGGSNQPQHF
TRBV4-2,TRBJ2-3,once,NA,TGTGCCAGCAGCCAACCCAGGGGAGGGGGGGCCCAAGATACGCAGTATTTT,CASSQPRGGGAQDTQYF
TRBV6-5,TRBJ2-7,NA,TRBD1,TGTGCCAGCAGTTCCCTGACAGGGGGCATCTACGAGCAGTACTTC,CASSSLTGGIYEQYF
TRBV6-5,TRBJ1-2,few,NA,TGTGCCAGCAGTTACTCAGGGGGGGAAGGGAACTATGGCTACACCTTC,CASSYSGGEGNYGYTF
TRBV3-1/TRBV3-2,TRBJ1-2,few,TRBD1,TGTGCCAGCAGCACCCGGGACAGTTTCTATGGCTACACCTTC,CASSTRDSFYGYTF
TRBV5-1,TRBJ2-3,NA,TRBD2,TGCGCCAGCAGCTTGGAAGGCGGGGGGGCCGTAGATACGCAGTATTTT,CASSLEGGGAVDTQYF
TRBV4-3,TRBJ1-6,few,NA,TGCGCCAGCAGCCAAGAGGCGCGCCCCGGGAATTCACCCCTCCACTTT,CASSQEARPGNSPLHF
TRBV2,TRBJ1-5,NA,NA,TGTGCCAGCAGTGAACTGAGCAATCAGCCCCAGCATTTT,CASSELSNQPQHF
TRBV29-1,TRBJ2-2,NA,NA,TGCAGCGTTGAAGCTCTCCAGGGCGGGGAGCTGTTTTTT,CSVEALQGGELFF
TRBV28,TRBJ2-7,once,TRBD1,TGTGCCAGCAGTACCCAGGGACAGTTCCGTCCTGGCGAGCAGTACTTC,CASSTQGQFRPGEQYF
TRBV9,TRBJ2-1,NA,TRBD2,TGTGCCAGCAGCGTAGGCGGGGGAGGGTACAATGAGCAGTTCTTC,CASSVGGGGYNEQFF
TRBV19,TRBJ2-4,NA,TRBD1,TGTGCCAGTAGTATAGAAGGGACAGGGGTTTCCGCCAAAAACATTCAGTACTTC,CASSIEGTGVSAKNIQYF
TRBV7-2,TRBJ1-4,NA,NA,TGTGCCAGCAGTATGATGGGGCAACATAATGAAAAACTGTTTTTT,CASSMMGQHNEKLFF
TRBV4-3,TRBJ2-3,NA,NA,TGCGCCAGCAGCCAAGATGTCGGCCCAGGGGTAAGCACAGATACGCAGTATTTT,CASSQDVGPGVSTDTQYF
TRBV3-1/TRBV3-2,TRBJ2-7,NA,TRBD2,TGTGCCAGCAGCCAAGGAGCTAGCGGGGTACACGAGCAGTACTTC,CASSQGASGVHEQYF
TRBV15,TRBJ2-1,NA,TRBD2,TGTGCCACCAGCACAGTGCTAGCGGGGGGCTACAATGAGCAGTTCTTC,CATSTVLAGGYNEQFF
TRBV7-2,TRBJ1-2,few,TRBD1,TGTGCCAGCAGCCCCGGGACAGGGAGAGGCTACACCTTC,CASSPGTGRGYTF